This TCR beta chain was observed in a study of T cell clonotyping in hematopoietic cell transplantation. The study's findings and limits: CD4 and CD8 repertoire contributions could not be separated without sorting.

As to time point: recipient sample about 28 days before transplant, after cytoreduction. Recipients were bled about 28 days pretransplant and at posttransplant days 30, 100, 180. As to this clone: The antigen remains undetermined.

The CDR3 contains 14 residues. The germline CDR1 and CDR2 sequences are GTSNPN and SVGIG (reference sequence). With V trimmed by 2 bases and J by 3 bases, 6 bases remained unmatched. The table came from immunoSEQ multiplex PCR; TCRdb's copy has only in-frame clones and leaves some out. This sample has around 15,000 clones, with roughly 93% found just once. The clonotype was recovered from a man between 18 and 29 years old with biphenotypic leukemia. Some clones in this sample may be carry-over from other donors' samples. This specimen consisted of peripheral blood mononuclear cells, obtained before stem cell transplant. The rearrangement uses TRBV30 and TRBJ2-7, with TRBD1 matching 8 bases. The CDR3 sequence: CAWSSRGRHYEQYF. In DNA, the CDR3 is TGTGCCTGGAGTAGCAGGGGGCGGCACTACGAGCAGTACTTC.